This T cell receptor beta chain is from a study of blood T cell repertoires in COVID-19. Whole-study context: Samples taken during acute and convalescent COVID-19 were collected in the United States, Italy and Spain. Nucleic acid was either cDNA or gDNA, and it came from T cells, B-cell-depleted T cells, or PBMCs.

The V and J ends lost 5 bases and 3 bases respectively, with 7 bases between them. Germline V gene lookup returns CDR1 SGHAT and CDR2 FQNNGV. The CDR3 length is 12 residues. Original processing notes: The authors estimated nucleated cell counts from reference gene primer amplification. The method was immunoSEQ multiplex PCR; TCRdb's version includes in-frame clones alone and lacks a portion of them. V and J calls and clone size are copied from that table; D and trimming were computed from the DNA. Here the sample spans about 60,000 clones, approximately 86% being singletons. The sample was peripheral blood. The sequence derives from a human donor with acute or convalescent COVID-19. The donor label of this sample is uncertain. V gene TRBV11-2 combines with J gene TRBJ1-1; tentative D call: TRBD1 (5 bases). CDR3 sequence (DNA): TGTGCCAGCAGCAGACAGTACACTGAAGCTTTCTTT. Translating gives CASSRQYTEAFF.